What follows are 13 T cell receptor beta chains derived from one specimen sequenced in a study of blood T cell repertoires in COVID-19. Clones were sequenced by immunoSEQ multiplex PCR, and TCRdb holds only the in-frame ones, with some missing. The sample records some 50,000 clones, around 68% being singletons. The material sequenced was peripheral blood. Receptor source: a woman in her 70s with acute or convalescent COVID-19.

CDR3 region: CASYYPGDTEAFF. The CDR3 DNA sequence: TGTGCCAGCTACTACCCAGGGGACACTGAAGCTTTCTTT. The gene calls are TRBV28 and TRBJ1-1, with a possible D match to TRBD1 (6 bases). CDR1 and CDR2 from the germline V gene are MDHEN and SYDVKM. The ends were cut back, 8 bases at V and 3 bases at J, with 13 bases in the middle. The CDR3 totals 13 residues.

The chain couples TRBV6-5 to TRBJ1-2; 10 bases map to TRBD1. The junction had 8 bases not matched to a gene; V was cut back by 7 bases and J by 6 bases. Germline V gives CDR1 MNHEY, CDR2 SVGAGI. The CDR3 runs 14 residues. The CDR3 reads CASMRQGAGHGYTF. CDR3 in DNA: TGTGCCAGCATGAGACAGGGGGCCGGGCATGGCTACACCTTC.

The rearrangement uses TRBV7-2 and TRBJ2-3; TRBD2 agrees at 7 bases. Germline trimming cut 3 bases from V and 6 bases from J; bases unmatched to any gene: 3. CDR1 SGHTA and CDR2 FQGNSA come from the germline V gene. CDR3 size: 13 residues. The CDR3 region has the DNA TGTGCCAGCAGCTTGCGGGAGCCGGATACGCAGTATTTT. It translates to CASSLREPDTQYF.

The chain recombines TRBV12-3 or TRBV12-4 with TRBJ2-7; no definite D call. The CDR3 has 13 amino acids. The ends were cut back, 3 bases at V and 1 base at J, with 7 bases in the middle. The CDR3 nucleotides read TGTGCCAGCAGTTTGCGACTGTCCTACGAGCAGTACTTC. This translates into CASSLRLSYEQYF.

The chain has TRBV2 and TRBJ1-2; D remains unclear. With 1 base removed from V and 3 bases from J, the gap between germline ends came to 15 bases. The CDR3 is 16 amino acids. The germline V gene encodes CDR1 SNHLY and CDR2 FYNNEI. CDR3 protein: CASSEDSRRGDYGYTF. The CDR3 bases are TGTGCCAGCAGTGAAGATTCCAGGCGGGGTGACTATGGCTACACCTTC.

This chain joins TRBV28 and TRBJ1-2; D is unclear. This CDR3 spans 13 amino acids. Trimming cost V 3 bases and J 8 bases, with 13 bases left between them. Germline assignment: CDR1 MDHEN and CDR2 SYDVKM. CDR3 bases: TGTGCCAGCAGTTTTGGGCGGCGGGAAGGCTACACCTTC. Translation gives CASSFGRREGYTF.

This clone was counted once. The gene calls are TRBV7-6 and TRBJ2-1; D is perhaps TRBD2 (5 bases). The CDR3 runs 18 residues. Trimming removed 8 bases at V and 14 bases at J, with 37 bases between. Germline V gene data show CDR1 as SGHVS and CDR2 as FNYEAQ. The chain's CDR3 is CASWGAQGPPTTGELKFF. The DNA of the CDR3 is TGTGCCAGCTGGGGAGCGCAAGGTCCCCCCACGACGGGTGAGTTAAAGTTCTTC.

V gene TRBV6-5 combines with J gene TRBJ1-6; TRBD1 matches at 7 bases. The trim removed 6 bases at V and 9 bases at J, leaving 11 bases unmatched. The CDR3 loop spans 15 amino acids. The germline gives CDR1 MNHEY, CDR2 SVGAGI. This CDR3 is CASSPTGEGFSPLHF. Written as DNA, the CDR3 is TGTGCCAGCAGCCCCACAGGGGAAGGTTTTTCACCCCTCCACTTT.

Only one count was recorded for this clone. This chain joins TRBV7-9 and TRBJ1-2, with 8 bases fitting TRBD1. Germline loops: CDR1 SEHNR, CDR2 FQNEAQ (reference sequence). The J segment lost 3 bases and the V segment lost 2 bases, leaving 5 bases of the junction unmatched. This CDR3 has 15 amino acids. The CDR3 sequence: CASSLTGTGDYGYTF. The CDR3 DNA reads as TGTGCCAGCAGCTTAACCGGGACAGGAGACTATGGCTACACCTTC.

This chain uses TRBV5-5 with TRBJ2-1, with 8 bases identical to TRBD2. From germline, CDR1 is SGHKS and CDR2 YYEKEE (reference sequence). This CDR3 has 17 amino acids. With 3 bases clipped from V and 2 bases from J, the junction kept 10 bases outside the gene matches. The CDR3 sequence is CASSSHGREDPYNEQFF. The CDR3, as DNA: TGTGCCAGCAGCTCCCACGGGCGGGAGGATCCCTACAATGAGCAGTTCTTC.

This chain links TRBV6-2 or TRBV6-3 with TRBJ2-1, with 8 bases fitting TRBD2. After removal of 4 bases from V and 0 bases from J, the junction contained 11 bases not matched to a gene. CDR1 MNHEY and CDR2 SVGEGT come from the germline V gene. This CDR3 comprises 18 residues. As DNA, the CDR3 is TGTGCCAGCAGTTTCCCCGGGAGGGCCTTCCTCTCCTACAATGAGCAGTTCTTC. Translating gives CASSFPGRAFLSYNEQFF.

This clone was detected once. The rearrangement joins TRBV28 to TRBJ2-1, with 8 bases identical to TRBD2. Germline CDR1 and CDR2: MDHEN and SYDVKM. The CDR3 length is 15 residues. V lost 10 bases to trimming and J lost 4 bases; unmatched junction nucleotides: 12. CDR3 sequence: CAIDTGTRVYNEQFF. The CDR3 coding sequence is TGTGCCATCGATACCGGGACTAGGGTATACAATGAGCAGTTCTTC.

The CDR3 sequence: CASSDSGGGATDTQYF. Here the CDR3 DNA reads TGTGCCAGCAGTGACTCCGGCGGGGGGGCGACAGATACGCAGTATTTT. The chain employs TRBV6-4 and TRBJ2-3, with 9 bases aligning to TRBD2. Germline-derived CDR1 and CDR2 are MRHNA and SNTAGT. This CDR3 is built from 16 residues. V trimming: 0 bases; J trimming: 3 bases; junction bases outside the gene matches: 4.